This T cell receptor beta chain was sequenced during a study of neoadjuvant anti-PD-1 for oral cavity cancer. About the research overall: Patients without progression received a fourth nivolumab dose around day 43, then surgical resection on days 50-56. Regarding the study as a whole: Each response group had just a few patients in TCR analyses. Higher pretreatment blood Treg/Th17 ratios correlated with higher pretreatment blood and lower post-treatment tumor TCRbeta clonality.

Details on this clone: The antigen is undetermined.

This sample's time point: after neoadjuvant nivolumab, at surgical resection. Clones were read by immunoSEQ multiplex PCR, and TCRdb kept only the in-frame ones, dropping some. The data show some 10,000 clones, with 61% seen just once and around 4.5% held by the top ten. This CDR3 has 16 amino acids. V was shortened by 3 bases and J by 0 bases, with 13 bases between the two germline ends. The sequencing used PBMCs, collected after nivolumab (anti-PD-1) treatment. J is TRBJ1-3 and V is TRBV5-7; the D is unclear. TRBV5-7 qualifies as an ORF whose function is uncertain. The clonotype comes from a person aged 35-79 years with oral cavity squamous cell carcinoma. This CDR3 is CASSYPTADSGNTIYF. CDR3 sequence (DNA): TGTGCCAGCAGCTATCCAACAGCGGACTCTGGAAACACCATATATTTT.